The source of this T cell receptor beta chain is a study of blood T cell repertoires in COVID-19 (dated by TCRdb to 2020 to 2021). Background on the whole study: Samples from collaborators originated in the United States, Italy and Spain and spanned both the acute and convalescent phases of COVID-19. The material from the prospective study consisted of cDNA or gDNA derived from T cells, B-cell-depleted T cells, or PBMCs. Deeply sampled blood TCRbeta repertoires from subjects exposed to, actively infected with, or recovered from COVID-19 were included in the dataset. The repertoires were released in a freely available public database intended as a resource for research on the immune response to SARS-CoV-2. Samples were obtained from the ongoing ImmuneRACE study (first 160 participants) and from roughly 1,300 subjects provided by 6 global collaborators. Nearly every sample came with metadata listing a de-identified subject ID, COVID-19 status, age in years and sex. Where HLA class I and class II types were available, the types were taken from metadata supplied by the sample provider, not from assay-based typing.

TCRbeta CDR3 regions were amplified from genomic DNA using the immunoSEQ Assay, a bias-controlled multiplex PCR. As for the authors' bioinformatics: The number of nucleated cells in each sample was estimated by amplification of reference gene primers within the assay. Sequence reads were collapsed and filtered to measure the absolute abundance of every unique TCRbeta CDR3 rearrangement. For each sample, productive Simpson clonality was calculated as the square root of Simpson's diversity index over productive rearrangements. TCRdb took this table from immuneACCESS and kept in-frame rearrangements with V and J called. Such tables lack part of the clones; where checked against another copy, unresolved V genes explain under half of the gap, and the rest is unexplained. That table is the source of V, J and clone size, and D and trimming were worked out from the DNA. The sample has approximately 200,000 clones on record, 81% of them singletons. The ten top clones hold 12% of the sample.

One collaborating source in Seattle enrolled patients while the patients were actively infected and followed the patients over time throughout the course of disease. Collaborating institutions collected whole blood in K2EDTA tubes following their own protocols. For TCRbeta analysis, collaborator samples were shipped as frozen whole blood, as isolated PBMCs, or as DNA extracted from either sample type. CDR1 and CDR2 were assigned from the germline V gene as SGHRS and YFSETQ. Counted from cysteine to phenylalanine, this CDR3 has 16 amino acids. Here the CDR3 DNA is all that survives: 48 bases in frame from base 1. Between the V and J ends, shortened by 1 base and 1 base respectively, the junction contains 14 bases. With regard to this clone: The antigen it recognizes is unknown. Per-base quality was not reported, and no clone a single base away is much larger than it.

General conclusions and limits of the study: The amount of clinical and demographic metadata varied by source and participant and was provided uncurated.

Sequencing used peripheral blood. The sequence is built from TRBV5-1 and TRBJ2-5; a weak D assignment points to TRBD2 (6 bases agree). This receptor was obtained from a woman aged 80 or over with COVID-19, enrolled during active disease. DNA sequence: TGCGCCAGCAGCTTGTTTTCGCGGGAAGGCCAAGAGACCCAGTACTTC. Its translation reads: CASSLFSREGQETQYF.